A selection of T cell receptor beta chains follows, all from one sample in a study of shared clonotypes between healthy human individuals. Method: immunoSEQ multiplex PCR; TCRdb's copy keeps in-frame clones and lacks some. The data show 2 million to 2.5 million clones, approximately 90% seen once. Sequencing was done on a sample of naive CD4+ T cells from PBMCs. The receptors originated from a man aged 18 to 29 in good health. Some clones in this sample may be carry-over from other donors' samples. Both conserved end residues are trimmed from each CDR3.

v_call: TRBV9; j_call: TRBJ2-1; cdr3_aa: ASSVYVSGSLTNEQF
v_call: TRBV28; j_call: TRBJ2-6; cdr3_aa: ASSGGGSGANVLT
v_call: TRBV15; j_call: TRBJ1-2; cdr3_aa: ATSREQESDYGYT
v_call: TRBV25-1; j_call: TRBJ1-1; cdr3_aa: ASSEEGIHTEAF
v_call: TRBV30; j_call: TRBJ1-2; cdr3_aa: AWSVGLNYGYT
v_call: TRBV18; j_call: TRBJ2-5; cdr3_aa: ASSRIRGSETQY
v_call: TRBV2; j_call: TRBJ1-6; cdr3_aa: ATGRTGGNSPLH
v_call: TRBV18; j_call: TRBJ2-2; cdr3_aa: ASSPTPTSGELF
v_call: TRBV15; j_call: TRBJ2-6; cdr3_aa: ATSREPHGANVLT
v_call: TRBV11-2; j_call: TRBJ2-1; cdr3_aa: ASSILAGDHNEQF
v_call: TRBV5-8; j_call: TRBJ1-2; cdr3_aa: ASRSRAGGDYGYT
v_call: TRBV28; j_call: TRBJ2-1; cdr3_aa: ASKRPSYNEQF
v_call: TRBV19; j_call: TRBJ2-7; cdr3_aa: ASSTLQGSAYEQY
v_call: TRBV6-6; j_call: TRBJ1-2; cdr3_aa: ASSFTGRDGYT
v_call: TRBV7-3; j_call: TRBJ2-2; cdr3_aa: ASSNPSNSGGGQGTGELF
v_call: TRBV9; j_call: TRBJ2-7; cdr3_aa: ASSELAGTYEQY
v_call: TRBV4-1; j_call: TRBJ1-2; cdr3_aa: ASSQHSSNYGYT
v_call: TRBV25-1; j_call: TRBJ2-3; cdr3_aa: ASSVPGGGPSTDTQY